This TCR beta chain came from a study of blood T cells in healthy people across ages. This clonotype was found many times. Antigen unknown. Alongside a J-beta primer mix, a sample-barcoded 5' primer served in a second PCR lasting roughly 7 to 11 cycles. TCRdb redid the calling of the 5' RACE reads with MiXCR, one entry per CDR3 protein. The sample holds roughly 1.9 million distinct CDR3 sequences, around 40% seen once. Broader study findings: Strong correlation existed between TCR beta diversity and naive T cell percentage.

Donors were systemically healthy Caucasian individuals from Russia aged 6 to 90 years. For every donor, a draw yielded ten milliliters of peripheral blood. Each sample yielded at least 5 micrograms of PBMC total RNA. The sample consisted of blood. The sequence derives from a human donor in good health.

The CDR3 sequence: CSVEATKGAEAFF. The CDR3 coding sequence is TGCAGCGTTGAAGCCACGAAGGGGGCTGAAGCTTTCTTT. The rearrangement links TRBV29-1 to TRBJ1-1; D perhaps matches TRBD1 (6 bases). The CDR3 spans 13 residues. V gave up 1 base and J gave up 6 bases, with 12 bases separating them. The germline V gene has CDR1 SQVTM and CDR2 ANQGSEA.